Presented here are 15 T cell receptor beta chains from one specimen sequenced in a study of T cell repertoires in cytomegalovirus infection. TCRdb fed the reads into MiXCR, producing one record per CDR3 protein. The sample consists of 310,000 or so distinct CDR3 sequences, around 25% of them appearing once. The sample consisted of PBMCs. The receptors here all came from a human donor in good health (CMV status not recorded). Some clones in this sample may be carry-over from other donors' samples.

This sequence joins TRBV5-4 and TRBJ2-1; D perhaps matches TRBD1 (5 bases). The CDR3 consists of 13 residues. V lost 3 bases to trimming and J lost 7 bases, with 11 bases between them. Germline V gene sequence: CDR1 SGHNT, CDR2 YYREEE (reference sequence). CDR3 bases: TGTGCCAGCAGCTCTCCAGGGAAGAATGAGCAGTTCTTC. It specifies CASSSPGKNEQFF.

In DNA, the CDR3 is TGTGCCAGCAGCACCAGCGGGGTCCCCGCGGATGAGCAGTTCTTC. Amino acids: CASSTSGVPADEQFF. V gene TRBV7-3 combines with J gene TRBJ2-1, with 7 nucleotides matching TRBD2. J lost 8 bases, V lost 5 bases, and 12 bases had no gene match. The CDR3 sequence is 15 residues long. CDR1 and CDR2 from the germline V gene are SGHTA and FQGTGA.

The chain couples TRBV9 to TRBJ2-2, with D uncertain. Trimming left V 0 bases short and J 4 bases short, with 16 bases between. This CDR3 is built from 17 residues. The V gene's germline CDR1 is SGDLS and CDR2 YYNGEE. Written as DNA, the CDR3 is TGTGCCAGCAGCGTAGGAATTCAGCCCAAGGTCACCGGGGAGCTGTTTTTT. Its translation: CASSVGIQPKVTGELFF.

This clonotype was picked up many times. V and J are TRBV7-8 and TRBJ2-2; 7 nucleotides line up with TRBD2. J gave up 3 bases and V 1 base, and 14 bases lay outside the gene matches. Per germline, CDR1 SGHVS and CDR2 FQNEAQ. The CDR3 contains 19 residues. CDR3 DNA: TGTGCCAGCAGCTTAGTGTTGCTAGCGGAACCTAAATACACCGGGGAGCTGTTTTTT. This codes for CASSLVLLAEPKYTGELFF.

This clonotype came up many times. The V and J genes are TRBV7-6 and TRBJ2-2; no definite D call. The CDR3 has 13 amino acids. The V and J ends lost 5 bases and 4 bases respectively, with 8 bases between them. CDR1 and CDR2 from the germline V gene are SGHVS and FNYEAQ. CDR3 nucleotide sequence: TGTGCCAGCAGCCCCGCCGGCACCGGGGAGCTGTTTTTT. This gives the protein CASSPAGTGELFF.

This clonotype occurred many times. The chain links TRBV7-2 to TRBJ1-1; D unresolved. The CDR3 has 14 amino acids. Between the trimmed V and J ends, which lost 2 bases and 6 bases, there was a span of 13 bases. Germline values: CDR1 SGHTA, CDR2 FQGNSA. The CDR3 DNA reads TGTGCCAGCAGCTTAAACCCCGGGAGGGCTGAAGCTTTCTTT. This encodes CASSLNPGRAEAFF.

V is TRBV7-4 and J is TRBJ2-1, with TRBD2 matching 10 bases. The CDR3 sequence is 17 residues long. J gave up 7 bases and V 4 bases, and 13 bases lay outside the gene matches. Germline-derived CDR1 and CDR2 are SGHVT and SQSDAQ. The CDR3 spells CASSSSRLAGVGNEQFF. In nucleotides, the CDR3 is TGTGCCAGCAGCTCAAGCCGTCTAGCGGGAGTAGGAAATGAGCAGTTCTTC.

In its sample, this clonotype was seen many times. The chain uses TRBV4-1 and TRBJ2-3; D might be TRBD2 (6 bases). This CDR3 contains 14 residues. V lost 6 bases and J 2 bases, leaving 12 bases between the germline ends. The germline gives CDR1 MGHRA, CDR2 YSYEKL. The CDR3 bases are TGCGCCAGCAGAAAAGCGGGCCCCACAGATACGCAGTATTTT. This encodes CASRKAGPTDTQYF.

The chain is built from TRBV3-1 and TRBJ1-1; D might be TRBD1 (6 bases). The CDR3 consists of 15 residues. V dropped 1 base and J dropped 3 bases, with 12 bases sitting between them. CDR1 and CDR2 (germline): LGHDT, YNNKEL (reference sequence). CDR3 nucleotide sequence: TGTGCCAGCAGCCAAGTACAGGGCCCCGACACTGAAGCTTTCTTT. Translated, it gives CASSQVQGPDTEAFF.

This clonotype has only one observation. V and J are TRBV24-1 and TRBJ2-5; 10 bases align to TRBD1. J gave up 5 bases and V 4 bases, and 12 bases lay outside the gene matches. Germline lookup yields CDR1 KGHDR and CDR2 SFDVKD. This CDR3 region has 17 residues. The CDR3 region has the DNA TGTGCCACCAGTGAATGGGACAGGGGCCGAGCGGGGGAGACCCAGTACTTC. This gives the protein CATSEWDRGRAGETQYF.

The rearrangement links TRBV28 to TRBJ1-6; D is undetermined. Germline CDR1 reads MDHEN; CDR2 reads SYDVKM. The CDR3 runs 15 residues. Trimming removed 6 bases at V and 7 bases at J, with 16 bases between. CDR3 sequence reads: CASSPRRGRNSPLHF. CDR3 bases: TGTGCCAGCAGCCCCCGTAGAGGGCGGAATTCACCCCTCCACTTT.

This clonotype was counted only a few times. CDR3 DNA: TGCAGTGCTAGAGATTTGATGCGTGGGAACACTGAAGCTTTCTTT. Translating it yields CSARDLMRGNTEAFF. V usage is TRBV20-1 and J usage is TRBJ1-1; D gene ambiguous. The germline V gene encodes CDR1 DFQATT and CDR2 SNEGSKA (reference sequence). This CDR3 contains 15 residues. V was pared by 0 bases and J by 1 base, with 12 bases between.

This clonotype has just a few counts. V usage is TRBV6-5 and J usage is TRBJ1-1, with TRBD1 as a possible D gene (6 bases). The CDR3 consists of 17 residues. Germline values: CDR1 MNHEY, CDR2 SVGAGI. V lost 0 bases and J 1 base, leaving 15 bases between the germline ends. The CDR3 sequence is CASSYSERGVRNTEAFF. In DNA, the CDR3 is TGTGCCAGCAGTTACTCGGAGAGGGGGGTAAGGAACACTGAAGCTTTCTTT.

This rearrangement joins TRBV7-2 to TRBJ2-1, with 12 nucleotides matching TRBD2. The CDR3 is 14 amino acids. The V gene end was trimmed by 4 bases and the J gene end by 8 bases; junction bases not matched to a gene: 3. Germline-derived CDR1 and CDR2 are SGHTA and FQGNSA. For the CDR3, the DNA is TGTGCCAGCAGCTGGACTAGCGGGAAGTATGAGCAGTTCTTC. It specifies CASSWTSGKYEQFF.

As for this clonotype: One end of the junction fails to match germline, which may point to a read error. This chain connects TRBV7-7 to TRBJ1-6; the D gene is possibly TRBD1 (6 bases). The CDR3 spans 15 residues. CDR1 is SSHAT, CDR2 FNYEAQ, per germline (reference sequence). The CDR3 loop reads CASSLGPGEDSPLHF. The CDR3 bases are TGTGCTAGCAGCTTAGGGCCAGGGGAAGACTCACCCCTCCACTTT.